This T cell receptor beta chain was documented in a study of blood T cell repertoires in COVID-19. Study as a whole: There were acute and convalescent COVID-19 samples, and they came from the United States, Italy and Spain. T cells, B-cell-depleted T cells, or PBMCs supplied cDNA or gDNA.

The CDR3 extends over 13 amino acids. Trimming took 5 bases from V and 7 from J; bases not matched to a gene: 3. Germline loops: CDR1 MGHDK, CDR2 SYGVNS. The authors' processing: Estimation of nucleated cell counts relied on the amplification of reference gene primers. Profiled with immunoSEQ multiplex PCR; TCRdb holds only in-frame clones, not every one. Clone size and the V and J calls come from that table; the DNA yielded D and trimming. The top ten clones hold about 4% of a sample with 88,000 or so clones, over 75% of them seen once. The J gene is TRBJ1-4, the V gene TRBV25-1; 8 bases map to TRBD1. The sample consisted of peripheral blood. The sequence was collected from a man in his sixties with acute or convalescent COVID-19. For the CDR3, the DNA is TGTGCCAGCAGTCCAGACAGGGGTGAAAAACTGTTTTTT. Translated: CASSPDRGEKLFF.